The next 10 T cell receptor beta chains were all read from a single sample in a study of technical replicates of blood from several donors. Profiled with immunoSEQ multiplex PCR; TCRdb holds only in-frame clones, not every one. The sample has approximately 50,000 clones, 94% seen once. The specimen sequenced was T cells isolated from PBMCs. The receptors were gathered from a human donor in good health.

This chain uses TRBV5-6 with TRBJ1-5; 11 nucleotides agree with TRBD1. The CDR3 is 16 residues long. Unmatched junction bases numbered 7, after V lost 2 bases and J lost 6 bases. Germline values: CDR1 SGHDT, CDR2 YYEEEE. This CDR3 is CASSFGTGGIGQPQHF. CDR3 coding DNA: TGTGCCAGCAGCTTCGGGACAGGGGGAATTGGTCAGCCCCAGCATTTT. Supplemented by reference TRBV5-6 and TRBJ1-5, the full variable domain reads DAGVTQSPTHLIKTRGQQVTLRCSPKSGHDTVSWYQQALGQGPQFIFQYYEEEERQRGNFPDRFSGHQFPNYSSELNVNALLLGDSALYLCASSFGTGGIGQPQHFGDGTRLSIL.

The rearrangement joins TRBV7-8 to TRBJ1-1, with TRBD1 matching 7 bases. Trimming took 4 bases from V and 0 from J; bases not matched to a gene: 8. The CDR3 runs 16 residues. The germline gives CDR1 SGHVS, CDR2 FQNEAQ. The CDR3, as DNA: TGTGCCAGCAGCTACCGCAGGGGGTCAGTGAACACTGAAGCTTTCTTT. This encodes CASSYRRGSVNTEAFF.

CDR3 nucleotide sequence: TGTGCCAGCAGCCTCGGACAGGCAACACCCTATGGCTACACCTTC. The encoded protein is CASSLGQATPYGYTF. The chain joins TRBV7-9 to TRBJ1-2; 7 bases agree with TRBD1. The CDR3 totals 15 residues. Per the germline V gene, CDR1 is SEHNR and CDR2 is FQNEAQ (reference sequence). V dropped 5 bases and J dropped 4; count of bases not matched to a gene: 10.

This chain connects TRBV6-5 to TRBJ2-7, with TRBD2 as a possible D gene (6 bases). Per germline, CDR1 MNHEY and CDR2 SVGAGI. V lost 2 bases and J lost 3, with 11 bases in between. The CDR3 consists of 14 residues. The CDR3 here is CASSYRGGSYEQYF. DNA for the CDR3: TGTGCCAGCAGTTACCGTGGGGGGAGCTACGAGCAGTACTTC.

The chain is built from TRBV7-9 and TRBJ1-3; D is ambiguous. Trimming removed 2 bases at V and 0 bases at J, with 14 bases between. Germline assignment: CDR1 SEHNR and CDR2 FQNEAQ (reference sequence). The CDR3 covers 17 residues. Here the CDR3 DNA reads TGTGCCAGCAGCTTATTGCCCCCCCCTATCTCTGGAAACACCATATATTTT. This codes for CASSLLPPPISGNTIYF. The whole variable domain, remainder taken from reference TRBV7-9 and TRBJ1-3, is DTGVSQNPRHKITKRGQNVTFRCDPISEHNRLYWYRQTLGQGPEFLTYFQNEAQLEKSRLLSDRFSAERPKGSFSTLEIQRTEQGDSAMYLCASSLLPPPISGNTIYFGEGSWLTVV.

The J gene is TRBJ2-1, the V gene TRBV9; no definite D call. The CDR3 contains 11 residues. V shed 3 bases and J shed 5 bases, with 3 bases lying between them. Looked up from germline, CDR1 is SGDLS and CDR2 is YYNGEE. The DNA for the CDR3 is TGTGCCAGCAGCGCTAACAATGAGCAGTTCTTC. It is translated as CASSANNEQFF. Based on the CDR3 plus reference TRBV9 and TRBJ2-1, the full variable domain is DSGVTQTPKHLITATGQRVTLRCSPRSGDLSVYWYQQSLDQGLQFLIQYYNGEERAKGNILERFSAQQFPDLHSELNLSSLELGDSALYFCASSANNEQFFGPGTRLTVL.

The chain joins TRBV9 to TRBJ1-4; D gene unclear. Germline-derived CDR1 and CDR2 are SGDLS and YYNGEE. The CDR3 loop spans 14 amino acids. V was clipped by 3 bases and J by 6 bases, with 12 bases between them. CDR3 protein: CASSESPRDEKLFF. DNA of the CDR3: TGTGCCAGCAGCGAGAGTCCTCGAGATGAAAAACTGTTTTTT.

This rearrangement joins TRBV6-5 to TRBJ1-2; a weak D match, TRBD1 (5 bases). Germline CDR1 and CDR2: MNHEY and SVGAGI. The CDR3 is 14 residues long. V dropped 0 bases and J dropped 4 bases, with 9 bases sitting between them. Written as DNA, the CDR3 is TGTGCCAGCAGTTACTCGAAGGGGATCTATGGCTACACCTTC. Translation: CASSYSKGIYGYTF.

The chain joins TRBV5-6 to TRBJ2-6; possibly TRBD1 for D (6 bases). Deletions cut 5 bases from V and 2 bases from J, with 8 bases between. Germline values: CDR1 SGHDT, CDR2 YYEEEE. This CDR3 has 14 residues. CDR3 loop: CASSWGPGANVLTF. CDR3 sequence (DNA): TGTGCCAGCAGTTGGGGGCCTGGGGCCAACGTCCTGACTTTC.

In regard to this clone: This sample includes further DNA sequences coding for the same CDR3. The rearrangement joins TRBV11-2 to TRBJ2-7, with D tentatively TRBD2 (5 bases). V lost 1 base to trimming and J lost 1 base, with 8 bases between them. CDR1 and CDR2 (germline): SGHAT, FQNNGV. This CDR3 comprises 14 residues. CDR3: CASSLGSGSYEQYF. CDR3 coding DNA: TGTGCCAGCAGCTTAGGAAGCGGATCCTACGAGCAGTACTTC. Full variable domain (remainder filled in from reference TRBV11-2 and TRBJ2-7): EAGVAQSPRYKIIEKRQSVAFWCNPISGHATLYWYQQILGQGPKLLIQFQNNGVVDDSQLPKDRFSAERLKGVDSTLKIQPAKLEDSAVYLCASSLGSGSYEQYFGPGTRLTVT.